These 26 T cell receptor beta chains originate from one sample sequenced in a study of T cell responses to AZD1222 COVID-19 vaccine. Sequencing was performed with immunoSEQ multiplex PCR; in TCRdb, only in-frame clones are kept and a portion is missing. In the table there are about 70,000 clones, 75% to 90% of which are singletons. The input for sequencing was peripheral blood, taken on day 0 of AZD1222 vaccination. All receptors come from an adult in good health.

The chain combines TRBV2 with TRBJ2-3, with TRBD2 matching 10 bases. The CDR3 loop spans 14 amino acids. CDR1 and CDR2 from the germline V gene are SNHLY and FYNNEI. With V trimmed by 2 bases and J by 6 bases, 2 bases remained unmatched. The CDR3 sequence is CASSEPAGGDTQYF. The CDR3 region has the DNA TGTGCCAGCAGTGAACCAGCGGGGGGGGATACGCAGTATTTT.

CDR3 DNA sequence: TGTGCCAGCAGCTTACAAGGGACTTTATTGGGTGAGCAGTTCTTC. Translating it yields CASSLQGTLLGEQFF. This sequence joins TRBV7-9 and TRBJ2-1, with TRBD2 as a possible D gene (6 bases). Germline V gene sequence: CDR1 SEHNR, CDR2 FQNEAQ (reference sequence). The V gene lost 2 bases and the J gene lost 9 bases, with 17 bases spanning the gap. The CDR3 has 15 residues. Looking up the rest from reference TRBV7-9 and TRBJ2-1 gives the full variable domain: DTGVSQNPRHKITKRGQNVTFRCDPISEHNRLYWYRQTLGQGPEFLTYFQNEAQLEKSRLLSDRFSAERPKGSFSTLEIQRTEQGDSAMYLCASSLQGTLLGEQFFGPGTRLTVL.

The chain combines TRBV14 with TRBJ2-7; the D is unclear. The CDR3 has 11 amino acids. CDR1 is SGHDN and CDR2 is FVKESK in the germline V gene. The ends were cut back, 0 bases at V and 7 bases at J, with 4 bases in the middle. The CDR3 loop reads CASSQDREQYF. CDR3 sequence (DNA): TGTGCCAGCAGCCAAGACAGGGAGCAGTACTTC.

The CDR3 DNA reads as TGCAGCGTTGGTGTCTCCGGGGAGCTGTTTTTT. The encoded protein is CSVGVSGELFF. The chain has TRBV29-1 and TRBJ2-2; D is ambiguous. The CDR3 sequence is 11 residues long. Trimming removed 4 bases from V and 6 bases from J, with 6 bases in between. The germline CDR1 and CDR2 sequences are SQVTM and ANQGSEA.

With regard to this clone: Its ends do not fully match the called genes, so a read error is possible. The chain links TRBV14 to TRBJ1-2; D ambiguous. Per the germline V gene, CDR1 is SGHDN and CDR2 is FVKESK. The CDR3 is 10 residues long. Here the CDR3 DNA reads TGTGCCAGCAGCCACATGAAAAGTAGGTTC. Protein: CASSHMKSRF.

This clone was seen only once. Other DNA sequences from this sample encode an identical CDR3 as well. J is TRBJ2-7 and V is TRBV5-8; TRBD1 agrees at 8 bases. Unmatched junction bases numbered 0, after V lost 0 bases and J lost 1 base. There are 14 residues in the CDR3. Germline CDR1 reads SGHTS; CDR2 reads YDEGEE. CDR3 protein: CASSLGQGSYEQYF. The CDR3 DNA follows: TGTGCCAGCAGCTTGGGACAGGGGTCCTACGAGCAGTACTTC. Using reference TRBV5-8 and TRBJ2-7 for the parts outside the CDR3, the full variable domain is EAGVTQSPTHLIKTRGQQATLRCSPISGHTSVYWYQQALGLGLQFLLWYDEGEERNRGNFPPRFSGRQFPNYSSELNVNALELEDSALYLCASSLGQGSYEQYFGPGTRLTVT.

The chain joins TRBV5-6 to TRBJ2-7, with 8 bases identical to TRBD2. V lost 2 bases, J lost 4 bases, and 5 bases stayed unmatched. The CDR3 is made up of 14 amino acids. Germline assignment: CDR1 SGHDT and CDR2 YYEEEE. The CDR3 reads CASSFAGLGYEQYF. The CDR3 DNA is TGTGCCAGCAGCTTTGCGGGACTAGGGTACGAGCAGTACTTC.

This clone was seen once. The CDR3 protein is CASSPVGNLNEQFF. The CDR3 nucleotides are TGTGCCAGCTCACCCGTGGGGAACCTCAATGAGCAGTTCTTC. The rearrangement uses TRBV18 and TRBJ2-1; D is unclear. Germline lookup yields CDR1 KGHSH and CDR2 LQKENI. The CDR3 contains 14 residues. The ends were cut back, 3 bases at V and 6 bases at J, with 12 bases in the middle.

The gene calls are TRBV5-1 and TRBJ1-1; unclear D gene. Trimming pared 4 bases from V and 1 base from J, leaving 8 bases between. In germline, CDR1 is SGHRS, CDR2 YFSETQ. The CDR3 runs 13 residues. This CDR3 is CASSPNRNTEAFF. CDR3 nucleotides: TGCGCCAGCAGCCCCAACAGGAACACTGAAGCTTTCTTT.

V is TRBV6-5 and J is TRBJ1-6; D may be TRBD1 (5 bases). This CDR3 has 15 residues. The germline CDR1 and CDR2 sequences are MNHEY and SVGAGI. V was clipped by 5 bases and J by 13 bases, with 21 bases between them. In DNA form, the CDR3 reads TGTGCCAGCAGTCCAGGGTCAGCGGGGAGTTCGCCCCTCCACTTT. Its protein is CASSPGSAGSSPLHF.

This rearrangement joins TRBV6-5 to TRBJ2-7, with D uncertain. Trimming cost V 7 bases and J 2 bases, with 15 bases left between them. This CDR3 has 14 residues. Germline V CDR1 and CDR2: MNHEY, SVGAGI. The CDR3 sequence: CASMPLTGPYEQYF. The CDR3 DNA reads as TGTGCCAGCATGCCTTTGACTGGACCCTACGAGCAGTACTTC.

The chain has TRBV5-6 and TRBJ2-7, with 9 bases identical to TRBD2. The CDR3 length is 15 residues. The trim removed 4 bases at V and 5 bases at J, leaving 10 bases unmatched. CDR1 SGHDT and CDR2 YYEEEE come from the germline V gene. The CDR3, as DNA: TGTGCCAGCAGCCGGGGGCTAGCGGGGCTAGACGAGCAGTACTTC. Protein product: CASSRGLAGLDEQYF.

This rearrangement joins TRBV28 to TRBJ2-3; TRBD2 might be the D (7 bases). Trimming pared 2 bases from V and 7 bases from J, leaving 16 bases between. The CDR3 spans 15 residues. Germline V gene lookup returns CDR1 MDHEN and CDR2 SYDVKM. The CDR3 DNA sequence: TGTGCCAGCAGTTTAGTGGGGGGGCCGGTTCATACGCAGTATTTT. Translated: CASSLVGGPVHTQYF.

The CDR3 DNA is TGTGCCAGTAGTACCGCCGGGGGGAGCGGGACCCAGTACTTC. Its translation is CASSTAGGSGTQYF. J is TRBJ2-5 and V is TRBV19, with 7 bases lining up with TRBD2. Per the germline V gene, CDR1 is LNHDA and CDR2 is SQIVND (reference sequence). Trimming cost V 4 bases and J 7 bases; bases outside gene matches: 9. The CDR3 has 14 amino acids.

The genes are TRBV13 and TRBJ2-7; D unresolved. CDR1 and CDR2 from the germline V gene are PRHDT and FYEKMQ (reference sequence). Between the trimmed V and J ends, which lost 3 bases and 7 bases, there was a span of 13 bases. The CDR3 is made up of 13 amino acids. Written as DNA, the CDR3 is TGTGCCAGCAGCTTGTCCAGGCTGGGTGAGCAGTACTTC. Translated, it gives CASSLSRLGEQYF.

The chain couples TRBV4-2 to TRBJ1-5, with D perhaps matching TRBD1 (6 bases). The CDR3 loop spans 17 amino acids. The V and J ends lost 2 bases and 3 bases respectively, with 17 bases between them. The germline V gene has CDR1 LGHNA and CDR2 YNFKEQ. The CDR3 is CASSQPPKPGANQPQHF. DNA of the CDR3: TGTGCCAGCAGCCAACCCCCCAAGCCGGGGGCCAATCAGCCCCAGCATTTT.

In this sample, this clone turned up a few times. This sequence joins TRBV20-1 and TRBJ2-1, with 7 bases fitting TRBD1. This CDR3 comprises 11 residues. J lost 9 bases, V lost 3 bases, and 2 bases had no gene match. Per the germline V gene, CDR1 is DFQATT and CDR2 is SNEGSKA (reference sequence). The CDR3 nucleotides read TGCAGTGCTAGTAGGGGGCCTGAGCAGTTCTTC. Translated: CSASRGPEQFF.

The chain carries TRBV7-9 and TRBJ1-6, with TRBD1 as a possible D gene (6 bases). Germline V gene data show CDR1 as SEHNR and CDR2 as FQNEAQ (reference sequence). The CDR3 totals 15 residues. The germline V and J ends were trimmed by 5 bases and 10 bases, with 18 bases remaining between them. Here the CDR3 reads CASSPQTVGASPLHF. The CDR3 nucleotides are TGTGCCAGCAGCCCCCAAACCGTGGGGGCCTCACCCCTCCACTTT.

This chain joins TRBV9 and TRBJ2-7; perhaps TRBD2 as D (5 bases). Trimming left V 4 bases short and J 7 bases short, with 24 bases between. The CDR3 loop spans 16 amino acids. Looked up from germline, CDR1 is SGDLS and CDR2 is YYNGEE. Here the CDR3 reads CASSMSAGPIIWEQYF. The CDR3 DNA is TGTGCCAGCAGCATGTCGGCGGGCCCCATCATTTGGGAGCAGTACTTC.

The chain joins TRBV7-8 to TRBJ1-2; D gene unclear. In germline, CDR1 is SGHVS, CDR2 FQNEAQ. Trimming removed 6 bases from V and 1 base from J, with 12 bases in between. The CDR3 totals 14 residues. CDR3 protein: CASSPTSINYGYTF. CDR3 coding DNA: TGTGCCAGCAGTCCTACATCGATTAACTATGGCTACACCTTC.

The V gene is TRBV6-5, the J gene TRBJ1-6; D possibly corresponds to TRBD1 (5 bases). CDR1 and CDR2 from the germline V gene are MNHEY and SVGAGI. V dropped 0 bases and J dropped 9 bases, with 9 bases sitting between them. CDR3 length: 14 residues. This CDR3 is CASSYSMGGSPLHF. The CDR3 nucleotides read TGTGCCAGCAGTTACTCGATGGGGGGTTCACCCCTCCACTTT.

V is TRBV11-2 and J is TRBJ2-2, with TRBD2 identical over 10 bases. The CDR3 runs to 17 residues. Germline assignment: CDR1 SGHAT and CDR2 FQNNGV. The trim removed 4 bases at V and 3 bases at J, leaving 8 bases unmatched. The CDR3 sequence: CASSSRSGRGYTGELFF. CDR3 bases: TGTGCCAGCAGCTCCCGCAGCGGGAGGGGTTACACCGGGGAGCTGTTTTTT.

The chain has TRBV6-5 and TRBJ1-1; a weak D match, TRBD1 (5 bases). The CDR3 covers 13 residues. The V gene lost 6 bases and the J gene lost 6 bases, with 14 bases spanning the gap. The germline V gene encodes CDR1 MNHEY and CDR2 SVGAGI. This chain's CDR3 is CASRGRVFAEAFF. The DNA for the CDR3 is TGTGCCAGCAGGGGCAGGGTTTTCGCTGAAGCTTTCTTT.

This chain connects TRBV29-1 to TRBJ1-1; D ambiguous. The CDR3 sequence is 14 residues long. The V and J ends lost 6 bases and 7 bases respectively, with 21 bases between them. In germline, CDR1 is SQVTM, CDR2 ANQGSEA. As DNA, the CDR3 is TGCAGCGTGTTGTCGGGGAAGAGCCCTAGTGAAGCTTTCTTT. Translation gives CSVLSGKSPSEAFF.

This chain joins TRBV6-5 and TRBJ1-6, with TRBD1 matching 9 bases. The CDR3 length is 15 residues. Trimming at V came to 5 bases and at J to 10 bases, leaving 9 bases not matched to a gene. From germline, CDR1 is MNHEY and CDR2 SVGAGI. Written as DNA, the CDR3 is TGTGCCAGCAGTAGGAAAGACAGGGGGAACTCACCCCTCCACTTT. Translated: CASSRKDRGNSPLHF.

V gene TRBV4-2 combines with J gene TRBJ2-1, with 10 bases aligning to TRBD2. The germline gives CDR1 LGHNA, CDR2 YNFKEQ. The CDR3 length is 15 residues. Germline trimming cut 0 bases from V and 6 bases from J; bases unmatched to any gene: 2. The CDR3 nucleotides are TGTGCCAGCAGCCAAGAAAGCGGGGGGGCCAATGAGCAGTTCTTC. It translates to CASSQESGGANEQFF.